The TCR beta chain under discussion was sequenced for a study of cytomegalovirus exposure and HLA in healthy donors. Study findings and constraints: Later analysis suggested links between common viral pathogens and several top significant clusters. Beyond CMV serostatus, there was no information to go on about immune exposure. Reportedly, HLA-A and HLA-B alleles of most subjects were accurately predicted from TCR beta. About 180 TCR beta chains were listed as cytomegalovirus-associated.

With respect to this clone: Antigen unknown.

The study ran its PCR with 60 Vbeta and 13 Jbeta primers. The repertoire was sequenced with immunoSEQ multiplex PCR; TCRdb's copy has only in-frame clones and lacks some. The data contain 140,000 to 150,000 clones, around 79% of them seen just once; the ten biggest clones take up around 6.7%. The TCR comes from a woman in her forties in good health and CMV-seropositive. The sequencing input was PBMCs.

The CDR3 sequence is CSVWDSPTEAFF. CDR3 nucleotide sequence: TGCAGCGTCTGGGACAGCCCCACTGAAGCTTTCTTT. The V gene is TRBV29-1, the J gene TRBJ1-1; TRBD1 matches 7 bases. This CDR3 is 12 amino acids long. V lost 6 bases and J lost 4; bases outside the gene matches: 5. Germline V gene sequence: CDR1 SQVTM, CDR2 ANQGSEA.